This T cell receptor (beta chain) was sequenced during a study of TET2 disruption in CD19-targeted CAR T cells (dated by TCRdb to 2017 to 2018). Background for the entire study: No additional inclusion criteria were applied, and the number of samples was determined by the original clinical trial design and by sample availability. Summary of the overall study and its limitations: The conclusions drawn about the patient's CAR T cells were based on extensive analysis of just one subject.

In the germline V gene, CDR1 corresponds to MDHEN and CDR2 to SYDVKM. Including cysteine and phenylalanine, the CDR3 has 16 amino acids. The DNA shown is the part of the CDR3 that was read: 39 bases, in frame from base 1. V is trimmed back by 5 bases and J by 3 bases, and the junction contains 8 bases that no gene match accounts for. The treatment or condition label here, explained by the study, means: autologous CTL019 cells: CD19 CAR with 4-1BB and CD3 zeta domains. TCR zeta and 4-1BB costimulatory signaling domains were built into the CD19 CAR. T cells for CTL019 manufacturing were collected from peripheral blood by means of leukapheresis. The DNeasy Blood and Tissue Kit was used to extract genomic DNA from pre-infusion T cells, peripheral blood, or sorted post-infusion T cells. The immunoSEQ assay was used to perform TCR beta chain deep sequencing. The authors' analysis ran thus. Clonotype frequencies were computed using only productive TCR beta rearrangements. TCRdb carries this immuneACCESS record with in-frame sequences only. Its versions omit some clonotypes, under half of them owing to an unresolved V gene in the studies checked, with the rest unexplained. The V and J calls and clone size were taken over from that table, and D and trimming were inferred from the DNA. The sample table holds some 2,100 clones. 15% to 20% of the sample lies in the top ten.

Comment on this clone: The antigen it binds to is not known. The observed sequence ends 3 residues before the CDR3 terminus, with the missing tail filled in from the germline J gene.

This sequence was found in a man in his 70s with chronic lymphocytic leukemia. Recombination joined TRBV28 with TRBJ1-5, with 9 bases aligning to TRBD1. This specimen was CD8+ T cells sorted from cultured blood T cells, taken for CD19 CAR T cell therapy. The covered CDR3 bases are TGTGCCAGCAGTCCAACGGGACAGGGACTCAATCAGCCC. Translation gives CASSPTGQGLNQP. In full, the CDR3 is CASSPTGQGLNQPQHF.